This T cell receptor beta chain emerged from a study of somatic mutations in cytotoxic T cells in rheumatoid arthritis. Study at large: Including V beta1+ cells that were sequenced for TCRB, some T-cell populations stained with V beta antibodies were flow-sorted at nearly 100% purity. Study outcomes and limitations: With about 60 patients examined, roughly eight had a largest CD8+ clone exceeding 20% of CD8+ cells.

The CDR3 contains 11 residues. V was shortened by 7 bases and J by 10 bases, with 13 bases between the two germline ends. CDR1 is LNHDA, CDR2 SQIVND, per germline (reference sequence). Points on this clone: The antigen is undetermined.

Sequencing was performed with immunoSEQ multiplex PCR; in TCRdb, only in-frame clones are kept and a portion is missing. The sample lists 15,000 or so clones; around 80% were seen once. The TCR originated in a woman aged 50 to 65 with rheumatoid arthritis. The sequenced sample consisted of CD8+ T cells sorted from blood. The J gene is TRBJ1-1, the V gene TRBV19, with a weak D call TRBD1 (5 bases). The CDR3 DNA sequence: TGTGCCAGTACCTATACGGGGGTAGCTTTCTTT. Its translation: CASTYTGVAFF.